The subject of this entry is one TCR beta chain. Its antigen remains unidentified. Regulatory T cells were sorted as CD4+CD25hiCD127low/negative cells. Study processing details: Pooled Tregs gave about 5.65x10^4 patient and 1x10^5 or so donor TCRbeta sequences. Clones were read by immunoSEQ multiplex PCR, and TCRdb kept only the in-frame ones, dropping some. The D gene and trimming were derived from the DNA, and the V and J assignments and clone size from that table. The sample lists roughly 17,000 clones; just over 90% were seen once. This sample is part of a study of B cell selection in AIRE deficiency. Overall study results and limits: Shorter CDR3s marked shared Treg sequences, biased toward few non-templated insertions. Of 3657 shared Treg TCRbeta sequences, roughly 34% were healthy-donor-only and over 8% patient-only.

This TCR came from a human donor in good health. Sequences were obtained from CD4+CD25+ Tregs sorted from PBMCs.

The CDR3 is CASRPGQGGNQPQHF. In DNA form, the CDR3 reads TGTGCCAGCAGGCCGGGACAGGGAGGTAATCAGCCCCAGCATTTT. This chain uses TRBV2 with TRBJ1-5, with TRBD1 matching over 9 bases. Trimming cost V 6 bases and J 4 bases; bases outside gene matches: 7. CDR1 SNHLY and CDR2 FYNNEI come from the germline V gene. The CDR3 is 15 amino acids.